The 5 T cell receptor beta chains in this list originate from one sample, sequenced in a study of T cell repertoires in cytomegalovirus infection. TCRdb reprocessed the reads with MiXCR, giving one entry per CDR3 protein. The table shows about 330,000 distinct CDR3 sequences, with over 7.5% occurring only once. Sequencing used PBMCs. These receptors were collected from a human donor in good health (CMV status not recorded). Some clones in this sample may be carry-over from other donors' samples.

This clonotype occurred a few times. J is TRBJ2-6 and V is TRBV9, with 10 bases aligning to TRBD2. With 4 bases clipped from V and 2 bases from J, the junction kept 15 bases outside the gene matches. CDR1 and CDR2 from the germline V gene are SGDLS and YYNGEE. This CDR3 has 20 amino acids. The CDR3 nucleotides are TGTGCCAGCAGCCCATCTAGCGGGAGTACGCGGATACCTGGGGCCAACGTCCTGACTTTC. This sequence encodes CASSPSSGSTRIPGANVLTF.

The gene calls are TRBV12-3 or TRBV12-4 and TRBJ1-1, with D tentatively TRBD1 (5 bases). V shed 1 base and J shed 7 bases, with 13 bases lying between them. This CDR3 has 14 residues. The CDR3 here is CASSLVQGMGEAFF. CDR3 coding DNA: TGTGCCAGCAGTTTAGTGCAGGGTATGGGTGAAGCTTTCTTT.

In this sample, this clonotype turned up a few times. The J gene is TRBJ2-7, the V gene TRBV28; 10 bases map to TRBD1. Trimming at V came to 5 bases and at J to 3 bases, leaving 7 bases not matched to a gene. CDR1 and CDR2 from the germline V gene are MDHEN and SYDVKM. This CDR3 contains 15 residues. CDR3 nucleotides: TGTGCCAGCAGTATGGTAGGGACAGGGGTCTACGAGCAGTACTTC. Translation gives CASSMVGTGVYEQYF. Full variable domain (outside the CDR3, taken from reference TRBV28 and TRBJ2-7): DVKVTQSSRYLVKRTGEKVFLECVQDMDHENMFWYRQDPGLGLRLIYFSYDVKMKEKGDIPEGYSVSREKKERFSLILESASTNQTSMYLCASSMVGTGVYEQYFGPGTRLTVT.

Many counts were recorded for this clonotype. This sequence joins TRBV20-1 and TRBJ1-1; TRBD1 is a possible D gene (5 bases). CDR3 length: 12 residues. Trimming pared 3 bases from V and 11 bases from J, leaving 16 bases between. Germline CDR1 DFQATT, CDR2 SNEGSKA (reference sequence). CDR3 bases: TGCAGTGCTAGGGAGGGAACAGGCTGGGCTTTCTTT. Protein product: CSAREGTGWAFF.

The rearrangement uses TRBV4-3 and TRBJ2-2, with 7 nucleotides matching TRBD2. Per germline, CDR1 LGHNA and CDR2 YSLEER. The CDR3 loop spans 14 amino acids. Trimming removed 1 base from V and 6 bases from J; junction bases left unmatched: 2. CDR3: CASSQGGGAGELFF. Here the CDR3 DNA reads TGCGCCAGCAGCCAAGGGGGGGGTGCCGGGGAGCTGTTTTTT.